Each of the 4 T cell receptor beta chains below was sequenced from the same sample in a study of blood T cell repertoires in COVID-19 (dated by TCRdb to the early 2020s). Library creation used the immunoSEQ multiplex PCR assay. Entries here come from immuneACCESS through TCRdb and include only in-frame sequences with V and J called. Some clones fail to appear in such tables; in the studies checked, an unresolved V gene covers under half of the shortfall, and the cause of the remainder is unknown. The sample data list approximately 91,000 clones, and around 90% of these were observed just once. The ten top clones hold 4% to 5% of the sample. The sequenced sample consisted of peripheral blood. All receptors come from a man in his 70s with acute or convalescent COVID-19.

This clone has only a few counts. This sequence joins TRBV3-1 (or the pseudogene TRBV3-2) and TRBJ2-7; 11 nucleotides align to TRBD2. Looked up from germline, CDR1 is LGHDT and CDR2 is YNNKEL (reference sequence). Trimming removed 6 bases from V and 2 bases from J; junction bases left unmatched: 6. The CDR3 loop spans 15 amino acids. The DNA for the CDR3 is TGTGCCAGCAGACCTAGCGGGGGGAGTCCCTACGAGCAGTACTTC. It yields the protein CASRPSGGSPYEQYF.

The chain is built from TRBV7-2 and TRBJ2-3; D remains unclear. This CDR3 comprises 15 residues. Germline V gene sequence: CDR1 SGHTA, CDR2 FQGNSA. V dropped 5 bases and J dropped 0 bases, with 12 bases sitting between them. The CDR3 nucleotides read TGTGCCAGCAGCACCCAGGTTGGTAGCACAGATACGCAGTATTTT. Its translation: CASSTQVGSTDTQYF.

This clone has just one count. This chain connects TRBV11-1 to TRBJ1-2, with unresolved D. This CDR3 has 13 amino acids. Germline CDR1 is SGHAT and CDR2 is FQDESV (reference sequence). V lost 5 bases to trimming and J lost 5 bases, with 12 bases between them. CDR3 region: CASSPGMGYGYTF. In DNA, the CDR3 is TGTGCCAGCAGCCCCGGGATGGGGTATGGCTACACCTTC. The full variable domain, its missing parts supplied by reference TRBV11-1 and TRBJ1-2, is EAEVAQSPRYKITEKSQAVAFWCDPISGHATLYWYRQILGQGPELLVQFQDESVVDDSQLPKDRFSAERLKGVDSTLKIQPAELGDSAMYLCASSPGMGYGYTFGSGTRLTVV.

This chain joins TRBV12-3 or TRBV12-4 and TRBJ1-1; 7 nucleotides align to TRBD1. V lost 5 bases to trimming and J lost 9 bases; unmatched junction nucleotides: 6. The CDR3 has 12 residues. The CDR3 reads CASSQQGRQAFF. The CDR3 DNA follows: TGTGCCAGCAGTCAACAGGGGAGGCAAGCTTTCTTT.